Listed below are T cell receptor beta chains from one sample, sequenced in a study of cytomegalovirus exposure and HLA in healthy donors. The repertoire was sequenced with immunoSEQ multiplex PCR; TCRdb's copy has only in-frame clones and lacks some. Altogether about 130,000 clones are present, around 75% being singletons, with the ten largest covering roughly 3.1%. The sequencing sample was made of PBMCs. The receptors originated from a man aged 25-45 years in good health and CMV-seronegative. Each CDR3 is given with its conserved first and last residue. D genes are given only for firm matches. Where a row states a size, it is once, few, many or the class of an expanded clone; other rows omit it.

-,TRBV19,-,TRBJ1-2,CASSMMTEDYGYTF,TGTGCCAGTAGTATGATGACAGAAGACTATGGCTACACCTTC
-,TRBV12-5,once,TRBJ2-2,CPKKTGGNTGELFF,TGTCCAAAGAAGACCGGCGGGAACACCGGGGAGCTGTTTTTT
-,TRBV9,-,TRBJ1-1,CASNRDGTKGSAFF,TGTGCCAGCAACAGGGACGGGACTAAGGGGAGTGCTTTCTTT
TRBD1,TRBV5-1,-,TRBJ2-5,CASSSTGGWRETQYF,TGCGCCAGCAGCTCTACAGGGGGCTGGAGAGAGACCCAGTACTTC
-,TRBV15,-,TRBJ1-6,CATSRDTSSPLHF,TGTGCCACCAGCAGAGATACAAGTTCACCCCTCCACTTT
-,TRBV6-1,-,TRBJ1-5,CASRVRGSQNQPQHF,TGTGCCAGCAGGGTAAGGGGCAGCCAAAATCAGCCCCAGCATTTT
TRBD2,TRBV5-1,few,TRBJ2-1,CASSPLAGVSNEQFF,TGCGCCAGCAGCCCACTGGCGGGAGTAAGTAATGAGCAGTTCTTC
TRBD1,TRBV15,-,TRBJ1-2,CATSRDKLGTAYGYTF,TGTGCCACCAGCAGAGATAAGTTAGGGACAGCCTATGGCTACACCTTC
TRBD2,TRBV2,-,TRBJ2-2,CASSVGLGGGTGELFF,TGTGCCAGCAGTGTAGGACTCGGGGGGGGCACCGGGGAGCTGTTTTTT
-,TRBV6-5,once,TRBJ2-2,CASSLQGVDSGELFF,TGTGCCAGCAGTTTACAGGGAGTCGACTCCGGGGAGCTGTTTTTT
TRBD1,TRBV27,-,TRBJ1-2,CASSLSSQGAVNYGYTF,TGTGCCAGCAGTTTATCGAGCCAGGGGGCAGTTAACTATGGCTACACCTTC
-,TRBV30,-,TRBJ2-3,CAWSQSGDTQYF,TGTGCCTGGAGCCAGTCCGGGGATACGCAGTATTTT
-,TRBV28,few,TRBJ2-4,CASNEGRGNIQYF,TGTGCCAGTAATGAGGGACGGGGGAACATTCAGTACTTC
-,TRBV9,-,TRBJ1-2,CASSVGSTGGYGYTF,TGTGCCAGCAGCGTAGGATCCACGGGGGGCTATGGCTACACCTTC
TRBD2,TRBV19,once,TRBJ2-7,CASSLAGGGEQYF,TGTGCCAGTAGTCTAGCGGGAGGGGGCGAGCAGTACTTC
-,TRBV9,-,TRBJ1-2,CASSDMTGPSNYGYTF,TGTGCCAGCAGCGATATGACAGGACCATCTAACTATGGCTACACCTTC
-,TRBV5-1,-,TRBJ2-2,CASSLVQGRDITGELFF,TGCGCCAGCAGCTTGGTTCAGGGCAGGGATATCACCGGGGAGCTGTTTTTT